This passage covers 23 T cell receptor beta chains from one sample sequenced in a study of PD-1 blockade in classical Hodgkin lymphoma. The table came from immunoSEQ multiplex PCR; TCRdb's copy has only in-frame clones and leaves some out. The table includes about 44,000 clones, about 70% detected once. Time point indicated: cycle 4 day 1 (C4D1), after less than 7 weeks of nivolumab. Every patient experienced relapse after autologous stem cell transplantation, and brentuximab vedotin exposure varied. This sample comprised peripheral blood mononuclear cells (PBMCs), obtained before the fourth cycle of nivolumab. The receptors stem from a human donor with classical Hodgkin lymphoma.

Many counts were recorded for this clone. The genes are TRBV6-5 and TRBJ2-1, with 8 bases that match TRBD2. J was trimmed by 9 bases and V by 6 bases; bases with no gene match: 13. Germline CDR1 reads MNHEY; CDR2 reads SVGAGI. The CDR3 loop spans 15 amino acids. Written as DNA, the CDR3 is TGTGCCAGCAGCCGCGGGGGGCTAGGAGCTGGTGAGCAGTTCTTC. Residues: CASSRGGLGAGEQFF.

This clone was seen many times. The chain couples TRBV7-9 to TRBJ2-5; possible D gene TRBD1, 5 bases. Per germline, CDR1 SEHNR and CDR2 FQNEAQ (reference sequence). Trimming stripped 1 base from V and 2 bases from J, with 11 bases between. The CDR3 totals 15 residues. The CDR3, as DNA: TGTGCCAGCAGCTTAGAAAGGGGCTTTCAAGAGACCCAGTACTTC. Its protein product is CASSLERGFQETQYF.

The CDR3 nucleotides read TGTGCCAGTAGGAATCCGGGCGTGAACACTGAAGCTTTCTTT. Protein product: CASRNPGVNTEAFF. The chain employs TRBV19 and TRBJ1-1; D gene unclear. The germline V and J ends were trimmed by 6 bases and 0 bases, with 11 bases remaining between them. CDR3 length equals 14 residues. The germline CDR1 and CDR2 sequences are LNHDA and SQIVND (reference sequence).

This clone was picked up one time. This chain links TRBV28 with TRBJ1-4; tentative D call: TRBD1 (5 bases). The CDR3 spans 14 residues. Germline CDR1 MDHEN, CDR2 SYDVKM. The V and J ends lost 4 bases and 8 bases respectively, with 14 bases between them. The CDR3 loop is CASSSQGVPEKLFF. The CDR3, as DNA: TGTGCCAGCAGTTCCCAGGGAGTTCCGGAAAAACTGTTTTTT.

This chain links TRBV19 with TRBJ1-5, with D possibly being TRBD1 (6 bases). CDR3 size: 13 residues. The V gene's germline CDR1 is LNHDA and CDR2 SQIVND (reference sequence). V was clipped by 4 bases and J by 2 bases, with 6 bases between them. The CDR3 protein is CASSKGGNQPQHF. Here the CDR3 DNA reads TGTGCCAGTAGTAAGGGGGGCAATCAGCCCCAGCATTTT. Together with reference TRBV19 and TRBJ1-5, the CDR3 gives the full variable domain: DGGITQSPKYLFRKEGQNVTLSCEQNLNHDAMYWYRQDPGQGLRLIYYSQIVNDFQKGDIAEGYSVSREKKESFPLTVTSAQKNPTAFYLCASSKGGNQPQHFGDGTRLSIL.

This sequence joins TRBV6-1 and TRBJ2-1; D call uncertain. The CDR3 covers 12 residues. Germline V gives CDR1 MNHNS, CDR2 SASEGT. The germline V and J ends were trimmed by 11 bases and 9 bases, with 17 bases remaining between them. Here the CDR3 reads CAVLGWVVEQFF. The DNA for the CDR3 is TGTGCCGTCCTCGGGTGGGTGGTTGAGCAGTTCTTC.

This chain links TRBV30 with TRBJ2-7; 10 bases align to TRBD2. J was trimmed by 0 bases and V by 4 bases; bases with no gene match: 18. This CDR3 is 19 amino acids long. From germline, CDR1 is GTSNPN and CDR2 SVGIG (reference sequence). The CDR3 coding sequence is TGTGCCTGGACCCCCCGAATTTCGGGACTAGCGAGAAGCTCCTACGAGCAGTACTTC. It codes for CAWTPRISGLARSSYEQYF.

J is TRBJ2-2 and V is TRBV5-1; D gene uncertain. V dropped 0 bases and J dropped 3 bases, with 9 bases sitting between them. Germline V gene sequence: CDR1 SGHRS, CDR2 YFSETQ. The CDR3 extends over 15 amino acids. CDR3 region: CASSLAGGYTGELFF. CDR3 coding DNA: TGCGCCAGCAGCTTGGCTGGCGGATACACCGGGGAGCTGTTTTTT.

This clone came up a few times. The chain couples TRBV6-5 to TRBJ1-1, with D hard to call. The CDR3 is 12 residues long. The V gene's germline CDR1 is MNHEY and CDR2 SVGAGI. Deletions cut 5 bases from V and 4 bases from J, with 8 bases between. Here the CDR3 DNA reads TGTGCCAGCAGTCGGGGAACCACTGAAGCTTTCTTT. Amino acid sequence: CASSRGTTEAFF.

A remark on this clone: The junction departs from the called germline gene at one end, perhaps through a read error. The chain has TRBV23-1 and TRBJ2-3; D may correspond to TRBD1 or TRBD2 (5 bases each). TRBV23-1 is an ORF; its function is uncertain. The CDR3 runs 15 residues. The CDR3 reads CASSQSRRFRRDPSF. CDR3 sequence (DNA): TGCGCCAGCAGTCAATCAAGGAGATTCCGCCGGGACCCTTCTTTT.

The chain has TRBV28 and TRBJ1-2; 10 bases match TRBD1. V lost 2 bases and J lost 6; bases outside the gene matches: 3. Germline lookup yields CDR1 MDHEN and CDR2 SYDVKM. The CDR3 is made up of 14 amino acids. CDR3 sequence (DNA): TGTGCCAGCAGTTTAGGGGACAGGGGCGATGGCTACACCTTC. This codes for CASSLGDRGDGYTF.

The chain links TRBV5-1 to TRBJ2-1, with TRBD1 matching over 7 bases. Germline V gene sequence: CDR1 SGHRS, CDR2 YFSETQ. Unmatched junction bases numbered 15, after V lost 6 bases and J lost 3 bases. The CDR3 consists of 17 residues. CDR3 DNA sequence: TGCGCCAGCACTCGGGCCTTTACAGGGGTTATCTACAATGAGCAGTTCTTC. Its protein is CASTRAFTGVIYNEQFF.

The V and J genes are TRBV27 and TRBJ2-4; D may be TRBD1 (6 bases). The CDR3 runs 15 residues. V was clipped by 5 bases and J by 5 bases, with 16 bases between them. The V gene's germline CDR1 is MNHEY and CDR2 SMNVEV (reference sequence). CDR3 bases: TGTGCCAGCAGTACAGATACAGGGTGGGAAAACATTCAGTACTTC. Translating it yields CASSTDTGWENIQYF.

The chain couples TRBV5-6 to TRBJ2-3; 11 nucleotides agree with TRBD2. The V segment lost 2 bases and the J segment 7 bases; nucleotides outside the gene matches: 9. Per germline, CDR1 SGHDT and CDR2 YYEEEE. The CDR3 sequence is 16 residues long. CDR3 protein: CASSLLTSGGWYTQYF. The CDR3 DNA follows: TGTGCCAGCAGCTTACTCACTAGCGGGGGATGGTATACGCAGTATTTT.

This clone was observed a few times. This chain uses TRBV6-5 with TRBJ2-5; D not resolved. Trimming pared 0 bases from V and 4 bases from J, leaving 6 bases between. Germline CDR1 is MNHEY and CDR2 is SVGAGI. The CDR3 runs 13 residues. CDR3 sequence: CASSYSWTETQYF. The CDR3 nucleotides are TGTGCCAGCAGTTACTCTTGGACAGAGACCCAGTACTTC.

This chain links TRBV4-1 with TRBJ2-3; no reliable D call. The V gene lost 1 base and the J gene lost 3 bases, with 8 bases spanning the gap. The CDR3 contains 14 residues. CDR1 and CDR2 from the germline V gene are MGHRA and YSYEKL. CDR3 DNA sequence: TGCGCCAGCAGCCAAGGTAGGGAAACAGATACGCAGTATTTT. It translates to CASSQGRETDTQYF.

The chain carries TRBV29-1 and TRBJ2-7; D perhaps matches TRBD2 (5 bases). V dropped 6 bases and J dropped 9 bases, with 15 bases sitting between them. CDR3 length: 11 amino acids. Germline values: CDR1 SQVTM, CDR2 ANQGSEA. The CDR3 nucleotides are TGCAGCGTGTTGGAGGTCGGGGTGCAGTACTTC. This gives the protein CSVLEVGVQYF.

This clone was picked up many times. The CDR3 region is CASSYGDRGSYTF. The DNA for the CDR3 is TGTGCCAGCAGTTACGGGGACAGGGGAAGCTACACCTTC. J is TRBJ1-2 and V is TRBV6-5, with TRBD1 matching over 10 bases. The ends lost 2 bases at V and 9 bases at J; junction bases unmatched: 3. Looked up from germline, CDR1 is MNHEY and CDR2 is SVGAGI. The CDR3 is 13 residues long.

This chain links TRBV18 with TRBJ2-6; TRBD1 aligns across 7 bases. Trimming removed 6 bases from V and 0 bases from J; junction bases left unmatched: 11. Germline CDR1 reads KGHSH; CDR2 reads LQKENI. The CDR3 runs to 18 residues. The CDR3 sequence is CASSPRPGGNSGANVLTF. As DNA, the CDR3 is TGTGCCAGCTCGCCAAGACCAGGGGGAAACTCTGGGGCCAACGTCCTGACTTTC.

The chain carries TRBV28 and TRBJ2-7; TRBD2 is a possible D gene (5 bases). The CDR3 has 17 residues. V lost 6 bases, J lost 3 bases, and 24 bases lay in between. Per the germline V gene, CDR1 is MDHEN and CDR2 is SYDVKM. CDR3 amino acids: CASSWLRAKTYLYEQYF. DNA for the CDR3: TGTGCCAGCAGCTGGCTGAGGGCCAAAACTTATCTCTACGAGCAGTACTTC. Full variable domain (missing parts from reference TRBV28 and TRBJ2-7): DVKVTQSSRYLVKRTGEKVFLECVQDMDHENMFWYRQDPGLGLRLIYFSYDVKMKEKGDIPEGYSVSREKKERFSLILESASTNQTSMYLCASSWLRAKTYLYEQYFGPGTRLTVT.

In DNA, the CDR3 is TGTGCCAGCAGCGACCTTGGGGGGGCCAACACTGAAGCTTTCTTT. The encoded protein is CASSDLGGANTEAFF. This rearrangement joins TRBV7-9 to TRBJ1-1; perhaps TRBD1 as D (6 bases). CDR3 length equals 15 residues. CDR1 and CDR2 (germline): SEHNR, FQNEAQ (reference sequence). V lost 5 bases and J 2 bases, leaving 15 bases between the germline ends.

In nucleotides, the CDR3 is TGTGCCAGCAGTTTGGGACTAGCAACCTACGAGCAGTACTTC. Its protein product is CASSLGLATYEQYF. This rearrangement joins TRBV6-6 to TRBJ2-7, with 9 nucleotides matching TRBD2. Germline CDR1 reads MNHNY; CDR2 reads SVGAGI (reference sequence). With V trimmed by 4 bases and J by 2 bases, 3 bases remained unmatched. This CDR3 has 14 residues.

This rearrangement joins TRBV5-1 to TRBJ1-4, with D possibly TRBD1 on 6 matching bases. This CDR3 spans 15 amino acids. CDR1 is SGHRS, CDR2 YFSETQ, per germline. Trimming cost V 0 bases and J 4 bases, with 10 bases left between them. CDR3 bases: TGCGCCAGCAGCTTGGACGGACAGAATAATGAAAAACTGTTTTTT. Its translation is CASSLDGQNNEKLFF.